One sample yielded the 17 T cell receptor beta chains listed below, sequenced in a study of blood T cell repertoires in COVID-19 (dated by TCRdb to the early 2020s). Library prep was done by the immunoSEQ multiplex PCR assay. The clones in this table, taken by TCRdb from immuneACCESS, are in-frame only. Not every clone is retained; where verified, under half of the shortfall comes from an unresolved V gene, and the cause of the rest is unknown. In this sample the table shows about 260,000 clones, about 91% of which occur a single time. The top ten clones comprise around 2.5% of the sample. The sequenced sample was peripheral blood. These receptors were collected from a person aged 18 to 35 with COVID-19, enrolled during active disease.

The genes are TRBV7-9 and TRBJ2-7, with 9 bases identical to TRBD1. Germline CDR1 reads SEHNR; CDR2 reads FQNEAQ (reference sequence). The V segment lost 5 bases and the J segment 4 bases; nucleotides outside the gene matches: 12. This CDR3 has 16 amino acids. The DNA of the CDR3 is TGTGCCAGCAGCGGCGCCGGGACAGGGCTCTCGTACGAGCAGTACTTC. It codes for CASSGAGTGLSYEQYF.

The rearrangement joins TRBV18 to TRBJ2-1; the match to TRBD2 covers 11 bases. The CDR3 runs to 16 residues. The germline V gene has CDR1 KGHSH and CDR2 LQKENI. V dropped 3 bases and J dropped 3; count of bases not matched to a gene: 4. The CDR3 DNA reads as TGTGCCAGCTCACCTATAGCGGGAGGGAGCTACAATGAGCAGTTCTTC. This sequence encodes CASSPIAGGSYNEQFF. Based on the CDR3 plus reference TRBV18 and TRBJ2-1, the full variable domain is NAGVMQNPRHLVRRRGQEARLRCSPMKGHSHVYWYRQLPEEGLKFMVYLQKENIIDESGMPKERFSAEFPKEGPSILRIQQVVRGDSAAYFCASSPIAGGSYNEQFFGPGTRLTVL.

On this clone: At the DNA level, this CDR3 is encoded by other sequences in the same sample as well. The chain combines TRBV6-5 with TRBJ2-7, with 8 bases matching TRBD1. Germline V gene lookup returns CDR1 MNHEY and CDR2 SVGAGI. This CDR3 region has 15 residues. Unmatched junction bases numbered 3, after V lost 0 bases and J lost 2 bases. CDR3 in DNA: TGTGCCAGCAGTTACTCCCGACAGGGGCCCTACGAGCAGTACTTC. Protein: CASSYSRQGPYEQYF.

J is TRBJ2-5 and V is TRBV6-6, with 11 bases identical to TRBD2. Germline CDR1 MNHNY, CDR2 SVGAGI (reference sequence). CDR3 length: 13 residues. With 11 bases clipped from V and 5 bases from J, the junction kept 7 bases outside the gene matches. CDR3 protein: CAGASGRWETQYF. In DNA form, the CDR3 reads TGTGCCGGGGCTAGCGGGAGGTGGGAGACCCAGTACTTC.

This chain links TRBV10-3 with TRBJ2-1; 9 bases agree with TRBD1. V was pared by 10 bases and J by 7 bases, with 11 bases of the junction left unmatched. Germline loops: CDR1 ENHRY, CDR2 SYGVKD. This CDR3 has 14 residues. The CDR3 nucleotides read TGTGCCACCGGGGACAGGGTCCTTCGGAATGAGCAGTTCTTC. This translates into CATGDRVLRNEQFF.

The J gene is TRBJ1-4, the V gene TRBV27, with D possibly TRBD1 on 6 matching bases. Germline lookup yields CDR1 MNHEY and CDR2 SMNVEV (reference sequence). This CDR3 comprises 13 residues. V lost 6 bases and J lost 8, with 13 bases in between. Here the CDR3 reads CASRDRLGEKLFF. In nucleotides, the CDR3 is TGTGCCAGCAGAGACAGGTTGGGCGAAAAACTGTTTTTT.

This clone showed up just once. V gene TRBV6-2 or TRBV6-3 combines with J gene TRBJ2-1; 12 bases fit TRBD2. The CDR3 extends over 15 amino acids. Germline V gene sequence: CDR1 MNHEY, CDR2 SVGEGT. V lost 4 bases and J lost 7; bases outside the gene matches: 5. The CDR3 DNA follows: TGTGCCAGCAGTTCTCTAGCGGGAGGGCGGAATGAGCAGTTCTTC. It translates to CASSSLAGGRNEQFF.

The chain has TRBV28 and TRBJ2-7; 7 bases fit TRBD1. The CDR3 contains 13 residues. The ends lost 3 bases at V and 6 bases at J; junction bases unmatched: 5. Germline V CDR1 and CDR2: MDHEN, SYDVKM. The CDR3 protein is CASSLGQMVEQYF. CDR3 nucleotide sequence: TGTGCCAGCAGTTTGGGACAGATGGTCGAGCAGTACTTC.

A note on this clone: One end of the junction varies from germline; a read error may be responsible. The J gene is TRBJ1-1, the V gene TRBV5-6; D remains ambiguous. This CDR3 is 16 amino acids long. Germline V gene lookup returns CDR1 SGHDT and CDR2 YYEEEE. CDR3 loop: CASRTSGAGKNAEAFF. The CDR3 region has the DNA TGTGCCAGCAGGACTTCAGGTGCGGGGAAGAACGCTGAAGCTTTCTTT. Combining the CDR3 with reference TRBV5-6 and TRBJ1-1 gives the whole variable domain DAGVTQSPTHLIKTRGQQVTLRCSPKSGHDTVSWYQQALGQGPQFIFQYYEEEERQRGNFPDRFSGHQFPNYSSELNVNALLLGDSALYLCASRTSGAGKNAEAFFGQGTRLTVV.

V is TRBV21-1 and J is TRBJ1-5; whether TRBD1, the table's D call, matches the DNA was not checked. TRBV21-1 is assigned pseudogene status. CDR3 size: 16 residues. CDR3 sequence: CASSKVHRRDRGPQHF. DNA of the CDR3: TGTGCCAGCAGCAAAGTTCACAGGAGGGACAGAGGGCCCCAGCATTTT.

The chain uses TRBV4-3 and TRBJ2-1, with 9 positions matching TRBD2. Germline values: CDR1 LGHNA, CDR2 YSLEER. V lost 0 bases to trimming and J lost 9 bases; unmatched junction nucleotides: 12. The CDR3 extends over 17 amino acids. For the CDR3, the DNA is TGCGCCAGCAGCCAAGATTCGAGCGCTAGCGGGATGGGTGAGCAGTTCTTC. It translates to CASSQDSSASGMGEQFF.

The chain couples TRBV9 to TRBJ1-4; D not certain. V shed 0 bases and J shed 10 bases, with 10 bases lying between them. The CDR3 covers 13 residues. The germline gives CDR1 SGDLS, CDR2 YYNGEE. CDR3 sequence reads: CASSVGAAGKLFF. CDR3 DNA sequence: TGTGCCAGCAGCGTAGGGGCGGCGGGAAAACTGTTTTTT.

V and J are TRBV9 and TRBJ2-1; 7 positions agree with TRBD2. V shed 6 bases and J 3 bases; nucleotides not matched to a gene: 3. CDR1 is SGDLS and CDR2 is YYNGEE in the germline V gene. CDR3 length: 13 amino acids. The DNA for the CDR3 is TGTGCCAGCACGCTAGCGGACTACAATGAGCAGTTCTTC. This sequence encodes CASTLADYNEQFF. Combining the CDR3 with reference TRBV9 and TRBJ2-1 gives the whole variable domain DSGVTQTPKHLITATGQRVTLRCSPRSGDLSVYWYQQSLDQGLQFLIQYYNGEERAKGNILERFSAQQFPDLHSELNLSSLELGDSALYFCASTLADYNEQFFGPGTRLTVL.

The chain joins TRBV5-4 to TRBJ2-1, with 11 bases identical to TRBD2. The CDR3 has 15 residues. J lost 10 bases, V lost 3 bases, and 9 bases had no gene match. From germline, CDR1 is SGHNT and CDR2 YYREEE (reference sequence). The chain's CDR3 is CASSWGTSGPAEQFF. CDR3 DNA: TGTGCCAGCAGCTGGGGGACTAGCGGACCTGCGGAGCAGTTCTTC.

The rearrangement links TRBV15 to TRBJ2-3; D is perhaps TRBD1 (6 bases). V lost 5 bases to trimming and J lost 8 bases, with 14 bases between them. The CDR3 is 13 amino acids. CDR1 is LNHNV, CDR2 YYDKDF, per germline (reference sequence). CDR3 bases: TGTGCCACCAGCCGTAACAGGGCGGGTACGCAGTATTTT. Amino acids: CATSRNRAGTQYF.

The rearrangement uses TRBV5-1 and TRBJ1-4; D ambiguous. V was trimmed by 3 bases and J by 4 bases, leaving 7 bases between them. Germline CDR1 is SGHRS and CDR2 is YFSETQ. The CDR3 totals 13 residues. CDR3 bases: TGCGCCAGCAGCTCGGGGATTAATGAAAAACTGTTTTTT. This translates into CASSSGINEKLFF.

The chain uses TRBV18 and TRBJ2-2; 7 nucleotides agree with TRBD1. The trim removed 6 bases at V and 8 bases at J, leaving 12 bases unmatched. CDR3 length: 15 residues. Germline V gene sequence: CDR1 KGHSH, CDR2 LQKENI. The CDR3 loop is CASSSGQTDVGELFF. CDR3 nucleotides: TGTGCCAGCTCGTCGGGACAGACGGATGTAGGGGAGCTGTTTTTT.